Each of the 29 T cell receptor beta chains below was sequenced from the same sample in a study of T cell clones after liver transplantation. Only in-frame clones appear in the TCRdb table, and some are missing; sequencing was by immunoSEQ multiplex PCR. The data show 40,000 to 55,000 clones, 70% to 90% seen once. Sequencing was performed on CD4+ T cells from blood, taken 24 months after liver transplant. The receptors stem from a human patient who received a liver transplant. Some T cells may possibly be graft donor cells.

This clone has just one count. This chain connects TRBV4-2 to TRBJ2-3; tentatively, D is TRBD1 (5 bases). Germline CDR1 reads LGHNA; CDR2 reads YNFKEQ. The CDR3 has 14 residues. Between the trimmed V and J ends, which lost 4 bases and 2 bases, there was a span of 10 bases. The CDR3 region has the DNA TGTGCCAGCAGCCCTTGGACAAACACAGATACGCAGTATTTT. This gives the protein CASSPWTNTDTQYF.

This clone was picked up a small number of times. The V gene is TRBV2, the J gene TRBJ2-5; the D is unclear. The ends were cut back, 4 bases at V and 5 bases at J, with 11 bases in the middle. Germline CDR1 reads SNHLY; CDR2 reads FYNNEI. The CDR3 is 13 amino acids. CDR3 amino acids: CASSGPPRETQYF. The CDR3 DNA is TGTGCCAGCAGTGGGCCCCCCAGGGAGACCCAGTACTTC.

This sequence joins TRBV7-3 and TRBJ2-1; 8 positions agree with TRBD1. Trimming took 5 bases from V and 4 from J; bases not matched to a gene: 7. The CDR3 loop spans 15 amino acids. Looked up from germline, CDR1 is SGHTA and CDR2 is FQGTGA. This CDR3 reads CASSPQGARYNEQFF. The CDR3 nucleotides are TGTGCCAGCAGCCCGCAGGGGGCACGGTACAATGAGCAGTTCTTC.

The V call is TRBV6-1, the J call TRBJ1-1; D gene unclear. Germline CDR1 and CDR2: MNHNS and SASEGT. Trimming removed 5 bases from V and 7 bases from J, with 8 bases in between. The CDR3 loop spans 11 amino acids. The CDR3: CASSLRIEAFF. The CDR3 nucleotides read TGTGCCAGCAGTCTCAGGATTGAAGCTTTCTTT.

The chain carries TRBV28 and TRBJ1-2; D is perhaps TRBD1 (6 bases). The CDR3 contains 12 residues. Germline-derived CDR1 and CDR2 are MDHEN and SYDVKM. Deletions cut 7 bases from V and 8 bases from J, with 14 bases between. DNA for the CDR3: TGTGCCAGCACCCCAGGGGCGCGGGGCTACACCTTC. This sequence encodes CASTPGARGYTF.

V and J are TRBV5-1 and TRBJ1-1; D not resolved. This CDR3 comprises 13 residues. V lost 1 base to trimming and J lost 1 base, with 5 bases between them. In germline, CDR1 is SGHRS, CDR2 YFSETQ. CDR3 amino acids: CASSLRWNTEAFF. The CDR3 DNA reads as TGCGCCAGCAGCTTGCGGTGGAACACTGAAGCTTTCTTT.

This rearrangement joins TRBV9 to TRBJ1-5, with D unresolved. Germline lookup yields CDR1 SGDLS and CDR2 YYNGEE. This CDR3 is built from 16 residues. The ends were cut back, 3 bases at V and 0 bases at J, with 13 bases in the middle. CDR3 DNA sequence: TGTGCCAGCAGCGCCTCAGACGGGTATAGCAATCAGCCCCAGCATTTT. This encodes CASSASDGYSNQPQHF.

The chain combines TRBV2 with TRBJ2-3; D not resolved. Germline values: CDR1 SNHLY, CDR2 FYNNEI. The CDR3 extends over 12 amino acids. Trimming removed 2 bases from V and 4 bases from J, with 4 bases in between. CDR3 sequence (DNA): TGTGCCAGCAGTGAAAGTGCAGATACGCAGTATTTT. Protein sequence: CASSESADTQYF.

The V and J genes are TRBV5-1 and TRBJ1-4, with TRBD1 matching over 7 bases. The CDR3 spans 16 residues. Per the germline V gene, CDR1 is SGHRS and CDR2 is YFSETQ. With 3 bases clipped from V and 0 bases from J, the junction kept 5 bases outside the gene matches. CDR3 DNA sequence: TGCGCCAGCAGCTATACAGGGGCCGCAACTAATGAAAAACTGTTTTTT. As protein: CASSYTGAATNEKLFF. The full variable domain, rest sourced from reference TRBV5-1 and TRBJ1-4, is KAGVTQTPRYLIKTRGQQVTLSCSPISGHRSVSWYQQTPGQGLQFLFEYFSETQRNKGNFPGRFSGRQFSNSRSEMNVSTLELGDSALYLCASSYTGAATNEKLFFGSGTQLSVL.

This rearrangement joins TRBV7-2 to TRBJ2-5; D is undetermined. The CDR3 spans 14 residues. V was pared by 1 base and J by 3 bases, with 9 bases between. Germline V gene data show CDR1 as SGHTA and CDR2 as FQGNSA. CDR3 nucleotides: TGTGCCAGCAGCTTAGGAAGCGCGAAAGAGACCCAGTACTTC. Translation gives CASSLGSAKETQYF.

This sequence joins TRBV5-1 and TRBJ1-2; D is unclear. V was trimmed by 2 bases and J by 0 bases, leaving 8 bases between them. This CDR3 is 14 amino acids long. Germline CDR1 SGHRS, CDR2 YFSETQ. CDR3 in amino acids: CASSFTVPNYGYTF. In DNA form, the CDR3 reads TGCGCCAGCAGCTTTACCGTCCCTAACTATGGCTACACCTTC.

This sequence joins TRBV2 and TRBJ2-1, with D possibly matching TRBD2 (7 bases). The V end was cut by 4 bases, the J end by 6 bases, with 16 bases between. From germline, CDR1 is SNHLY and CDR2 FYNNEI. The CDR3 is made up of 15 amino acids. The CDR3 reads CASSVGGRTLNEQFF. In DNA, the CDR3 is TGTGCCAGCAGTGTGGGGGGGCGAACCCTCAATGAGCAGTTCTTC.

The V and J genes are TRBV20-1 and TRBJ2-3; D gene uncertain. Trimming removed 1 base from V and 5 bases from J, with 4 bases in between. The CDR3 covers 11 residues. CDR1 and CDR2 (germline): DFQATT, SNEGSKA (reference sequence). The CDR3 coding sequence is TGCAGTGCTAGAGGGCTAGATACGCAGTATTTT. The encoded protein is CSARGLDTQYF.

This clone was recorded only once. V is TRBV6-6 and J is TRBJ2-5, with a weak D call TRBD1 (7 bases). The J call may be mistaken, given a closer DNA end match to TRBJ2-7. The CDR3 runs to 15 residues. CDR1 is MNHNY and CDR2 is SVGAGI in the germline V gene (reference sequence). Written as DNA, the CDR3 is TGTGCCAGCACCCCCGGGCAGGGGGGCACCTACGAGCAGTACTTC. Encoded protein: CASTPGQGGTYEQYF.

This chain uses TRBV7-6 with TRBJ2-7; 8 bases line up with TRBD1. This CDR3 contains 17 residues. Germline lookup yields CDR1 SGHVS and CDR2 FNYEAQ. Losses at the gene ends were 5 bases for V and 0 bases for J; bases not matched to a gene: 12. The CDR3 coding sequence is TGTGCCAGCAGCCAGGGGGTCGGACAGGGTAGCTCCTACGAGCAGTACTTC. Amino acids: CASSQGVGQGSSYEQYF.

This chain's CDR3 is CASSLHRLVTGELFF. The CDR3 DNA reads TGTGCCAGCAGTCTACACCGTCTAGTAACCGGGGAGCTGTTTTTT. The gene calls are TRBV27 and TRBJ2-2; D is undetermined. Germline CDR1 reads MNHEY; CDR2 reads SMNVEV (reference sequence). The CDR3 extends over 15 amino acids. The V gene lost 5 bases and the J gene lost 5 bases, with 15 bases spanning the gap.

This chain links TRBV7-2 with TRBJ2-4, with TRBD1 matching 8 bases. V shed 4 bases, J shed 9 bases, and the junction held 11 bases outside the gene matches. CDR3 length equals 15 residues. Germline V gives CDR1 SGHTA, CDR2 FQGNSA. In DNA, the CDR3 is TGTGCCAGCAGCTCCGGGGGACAGGTTAGGAGCATTCAGTACTTC. This gives the protein CASSSGGQVRSIQYF.

This clone was seen a single time. Here the CDR3 reads CASSPGQGGNEKLFF. For the CDR3, the DNA is TGTGCCAGCTCACCCGGACAGGGGGGTAATGAAAAACTGTTTTTT. The chain couples TRBV18 to TRBJ1-4; 10 bases map to TRBD1. CDR3 length: 15 residues. The ends lost 3 bases at V and 4 bases at J; junction bases unmatched: 2. Germline-derived CDR1 and CDR2 are KGHSH and LQKENI.

This clone has just one count. V and J are TRBV6-1 and TRBJ2-7; no clear D gene. The CDR3 has 13 residues. V was pared by 9 bases and J by 1 base, with 13 bases between. Germline V gene lookup returns CDR1 MNHNS and CDR2 SASEGT. The CDR3 sequence is CASPGDLSYEQYF. CDR3 DNA: TGTGCCAGTCCAGGAGACCTATCCTACGAGCAGTACTTC.

J is TRBJ2-5 and V is TRBV28; D remains ambiguous. Germline values: CDR1 MDHEN, CDR2 SYDVKM. Trimming pared 5 bases from V and 5 bases from J, leaving 18 bases between. This CDR3 is 15 amino acids long. The CDR3 DNA reads TGTGCCAGCAGTCCCCGAACATCTAGGATGGAGACCCAGTACTTC. This gives the protein CASSPRTSRMETQYF.

V is TRBV2 and J is TRBJ1-2; 7 bases align to TRBD1. Trimming cost V 6 bases and J 0 bases; bases outside gene matches: 7. Germline assignment: CDR1 SNHLY and CDR2 FYNNEI. The CDR3 spans 15 residues. This CDR3 reads CASSSQGSANYGYTF. CDR3 nucleotides: TGTGCCAGCAGCTCACAGGGGTCAGCTAACTATGGCTACACCTTC.

This clone occurred a few times. The V call is TRBV29-1, the J call TRBJ1-2, with 11 bases aligning to TRBD1. Germline values: CDR1 SQVTM, CDR2 ANQGSEA. CDR3 length: 12 residues. With 7 bases clipped from V and 8 bases from J, the junction kept 6 bases outside the gene matches. DNA for the CDR3: TGCAGCGCAGGACAGGGGGCGCGGGGCTACACCTTC. Translated: CSAGQGARGYTF.

The chain joins TRBV2 to TRBJ2-7; TRBD1 matches at 7 bases. The junction had 1 base not matched to a gene; V was cut back by 2 bases and J by 0 bases. The CDR3 spans 14 residues. Germline CDR1 is SNHLY and CDR2 is FYNNEI. This CDR3 reads CASSEQGVSYEQYF. The CDR3 nucleotides read TGTGCCAGCAGTGAACAGGGGGTCTCCTACGAGCAGTACTTC. The full variable domain, in which reference TRBV2 and TRBJ2-7 provide the parts outside the CDR3, is EPEVTQTPSHQVTQMGQEVILRCVPISNHLYFYWYRQILGQKVEFLVSFYNNEISEKSEIFDDQFSVERPDGSNFTLKIRSTKLEDSAMYFCASSEQGVSYEQYFGPGTRLTVT.

The chain employs TRBV30 and TRBJ1-1, with TRBD1 identical over 7 bases. J gave up 0 bases and V 1 base, and 5 bases lay outside the gene matches. The CDR3 has 15 residues. CDR1 and CDR2 (germline): GTSNPN, SVGIG (reference sequence). The CDR3 loop reads CAWSENRGVNTEAFF. CDR3 sequence (DNA): TGTGCCTGGAGTGAAAACAGGGGAGTGAACACTGAAGCTTTCTTT.

The gene calls are TRBV7-2 and TRBJ1-4; 11 bases agree with TRBD1. Per the germline V gene, CDR1 is SGHTA and CDR2 is FQGNSA. V gave up 5 bases and J gave up 8 bases; unmatched junction bases: 13. CDR3 length equals 17 residues. The DNA for the CDR3 is TGTGCCAGCAGCCGCCCTCTTAGGACAGGGGGCGTCGAAAAACTGTTTTTT. It specifies CASSRPLRTGGVEKLFF.

A note on this clone: This sample also contains other DNA sequences that code for the same CDR3. The CDR3 sequence is CASSLVAGGYNEQFF. CDR3 nucleotides: TGTGCCAGCAGCTTAGTCGCGGGAGGGTACAATGAGCAGTTCTTC. The V and J genes are TRBV11-2 and TRBJ2-1, with 9 bases matching TRBD2. V lost 1 base and J lost 4; bases outside the gene matches: 2. This CDR3 is built from 15 residues. CDR1 and CDR2 (germline): SGHAT, FQNNGV.

This chain uses TRBV6-5 with TRBJ2-1, with TRBD2 matching 11 bases. V trimming: 6 bases; J trimming: 11 bases; junction bases outside the gene matches: 6. The germline CDR1 and CDR2 sequences are MNHEY and SVGAGI. This CDR3 has 13 amino acids. Here the CDR3 reads CASSLGTSGKQFF. CDR3 bases: TGTGCCAGCAGCCTAGGGACTAGCGGAAAGCAGTTCTTC.

J is TRBJ2-5 and V is TRBV15; D could derive from TRBD1 or TRBD2 (5 bases each). The V end was cut by 0 bases, the J end by 5 bases, with 13 bases between. The CDR3 has 15 residues. The germline gives CDR1 LNHNV, CDR2 YYDKDF (reference sequence). Here the CDR3 DNA reads TGTGCCACCAGCAGAGATGCAGGGAGAAGGGAGACCCAGTACTTC. It translates to CATSRDAGRRETQYF.

The sample holds a few counts of this clone. The chain recombines TRBV18 with TRBJ1-1; 9 bases are shared with TRBD1. The CDR3 is 15 amino acids. From germline, CDR1 is KGHSH and CDR2 LQKENI. The V and J ends lost 2 bases and 4 bases, in that order; junction bases with no gene match: 5. Here the CDR3 reads CASSPGRDRVTEAFF. CDR3 nucleotide sequence: TGTGCCAGCTCACCAGGCCGGGACAGGGTCACTGAAGCTTTCTTT.